These 10 T cell receptor beta chains came from one sample sequenced in a study of CXCR3-negative and CXCR3-positive naive CD8 T cells. UMI-labeled 5' RACE yielded the TRB cDNA libraries. TCRdb reprocessed the 5' RACE reads and stores each CDR3 protein as one record, lacking DNA. This sample's table has 60,000 or so distinct CDR3 sequences. Sequencing was done on a sample of memory CD8+ T cells from blood. These receptors were taken from a human donor in good health. Some clones in this sample may be carry-over from other donors' samples.

V gene TRBV6-6 combines with J gene TRBJ2-1; TCRdb outputs TRBD2, but without DNA this stays unchecked. This CDR3 region has 14 residues. The germline V gene has CDR1 MNHNY and CDR2 SVGAGI (reference sequence). This CDR3 is CASTSLAGVAPQFF.

V and J are TRBV30 and TRBJ2-7; the TRBD2 assignment by TCRdb is unverifiable without DNA. This CDR3 is 15 amino acids long. Germline CDR1 is GTSNPN and CDR2 is SVGIG (reference sequence). The chain's CDR3 is CAWATGPSTSYEQYF.

The chain links TRBV29-1 to TRBJ2-2; TCRdb proposes TRBD1, but this gene call is untestable without DNA. The CDR3 contains 11 residues. Germline V CDR1 and CDR2: SQVTM, ANQGSEA. The CDR3 region is CSGGDSGELFF.

V is TRBV30 and J is TRBJ2-1; checking the TCRdb D call of TRBD1 is not possible without DNA. This CDR3 has 15 residues. Germline V gene lookup returns CDR1 GTSNPN and CDR2 SVGIG (reference sequence). This CDR3 is CAYELGTGSYNEQFF. The full variable domain, rest sourced from reference TRBV30 and TRBJ2-1, is SQTIHQWPATLVQPVGSPLSLECTVEGTSNPNLYWYRQAAGRGLQLLFYSVGIGQISSEVPQNLSASRPQDRQFILSSKKLLLSDSGFYLCAYELGTGSYNEQFFGPGTRLTVL.

The CDR3 is CASSVNMNTGELFF. The chain joins TRBV5-1 to TRBJ2-2. CDR3 length: 14 residues. In germline, CDR1 is SGHRS, CDR2 YFSETQ.

This chain uses TRBV12-3 or TRBV12-4 with TRBJ2-5; TCRdb calls TRBD2, which cannot be checked without DNA. The CDR3 has 18 residues. CDR3: CASSPTTTKKGKGETQYF.

The rearrangement uses TRBV5-1 and TRBJ1-2; with no DNA, the TCRdb D assignment of TRBD1 cannot be verified. CDR3 length equals 14 residues. CDR1 is SGHRS and CDR2 is YFSETQ in the germline V gene. CDR3 amino acids: CASSWTGGDYGYTF.

The V call is TRBV29-1, the J call TRBJ1-2. In germline, CDR1 is SQVTM, CDR2 ANQGSEA. CDR3 length equals 11 residues. The CDR3 is CSVDGLYGYTF. The full variable domain, its missing parts supplied by reference TRBV29-1 and TRBJ1-2, is SAVISQKPSRDICQRGTSLTIQCQVDSQVTMMFWYRQQPGQSLTLIATANQGSEATYESGFVIDKFPISRPNLTFSTLTVSNMSPEDSSIYLCSVDGLYGYTFGSGTRLTVV.

The chain employs TRBV7-6 and TRBJ2-2; TCRdb's assignment of TRBD1 cannot be checked, as there is no DNA. The CDR3 is 12 amino acids. Germline-derived CDR1 and CDR2 are SGHVS and FNYEAQ. CDR3 region: CASSLRGGELFF. The whole variable domain, remainder taken from reference TRBV7-6 and TRBJ2-2, is GAGVSQSPRYKVTKRGQDVALRCDPISGHVSLYWYRQALGQGPEFLTYFNYEAQQDKSGLPNDRFSAERPEGSISTLTIQRTEQRDSAMYRCASSLRGGELFFGEGSRLTVL.

This chain links TRBV29-1 with TRBJ2-1; as DNA is missing, the TRBD2 call by TCRdb cannot be tested. The V gene's germline CDR1 is SQVTM and CDR2 ANQGSEA. This CDR3 region has 14 residues. The CDR3 spells CSVERAGVENEQFF.